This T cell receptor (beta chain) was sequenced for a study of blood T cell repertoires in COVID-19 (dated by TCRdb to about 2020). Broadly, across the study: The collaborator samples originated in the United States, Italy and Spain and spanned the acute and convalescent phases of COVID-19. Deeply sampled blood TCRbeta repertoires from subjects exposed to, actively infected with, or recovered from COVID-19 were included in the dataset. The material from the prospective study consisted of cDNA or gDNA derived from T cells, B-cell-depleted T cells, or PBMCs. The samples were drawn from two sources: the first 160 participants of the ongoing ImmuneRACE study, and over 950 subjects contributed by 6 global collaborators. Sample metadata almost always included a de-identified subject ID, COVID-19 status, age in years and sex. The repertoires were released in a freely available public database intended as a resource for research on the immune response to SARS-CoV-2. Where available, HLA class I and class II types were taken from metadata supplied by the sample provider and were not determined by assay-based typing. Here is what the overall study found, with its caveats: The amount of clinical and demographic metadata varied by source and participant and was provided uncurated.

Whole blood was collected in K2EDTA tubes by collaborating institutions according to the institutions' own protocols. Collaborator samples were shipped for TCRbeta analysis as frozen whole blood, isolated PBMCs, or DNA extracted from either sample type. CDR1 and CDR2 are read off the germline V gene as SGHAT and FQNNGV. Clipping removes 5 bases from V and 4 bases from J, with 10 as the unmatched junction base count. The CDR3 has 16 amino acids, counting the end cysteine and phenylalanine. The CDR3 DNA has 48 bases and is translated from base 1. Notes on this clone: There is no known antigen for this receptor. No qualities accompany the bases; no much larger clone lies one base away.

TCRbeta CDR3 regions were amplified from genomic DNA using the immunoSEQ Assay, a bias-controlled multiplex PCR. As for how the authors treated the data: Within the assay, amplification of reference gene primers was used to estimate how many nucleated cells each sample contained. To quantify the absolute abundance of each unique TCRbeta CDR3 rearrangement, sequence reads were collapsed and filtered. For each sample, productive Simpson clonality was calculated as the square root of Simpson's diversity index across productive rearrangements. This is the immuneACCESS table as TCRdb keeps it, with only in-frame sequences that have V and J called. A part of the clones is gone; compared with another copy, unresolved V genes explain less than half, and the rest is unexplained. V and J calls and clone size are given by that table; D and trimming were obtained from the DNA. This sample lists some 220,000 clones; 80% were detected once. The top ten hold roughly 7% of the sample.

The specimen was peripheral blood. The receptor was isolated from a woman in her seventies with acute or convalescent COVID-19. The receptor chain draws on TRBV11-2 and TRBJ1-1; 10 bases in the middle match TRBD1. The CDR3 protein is CASSLTGGARGTEAFF. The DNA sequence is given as TGTGCCAGCAGCCTGACAGGGGGCGCAAGGGGCACTGAAGCTTTCTTT.